This entry lists 5 T cell receptor beta chains sequenced from one sample in a study of blood T cell repertoires in COVID-19. Here immunoSEQ multiplex PCR was the method, and the copy in TCRdb shows in-frame clones only, minus some. The sample carries more than 250,000 clones, approximately 86% recorded once. The sequenced sample was peripheral blood. The receptors were gathered from a woman aged 25-40 years who had recovered from COVID-19.

The rearrangement uses TRBV21-1 and TRBJ2-3; the D call in the table, TRBD2, was not verified against the DNA. TRBV21-1 has pseudogene status. The CDR3 sequence is 15 residues long. CDR3 amino acids: CASSKPRSSSDTQYF. CDR3 in DNA: TGTGCCAGCAGCAAACCTAGGTCTTCTTCAGATACGCAGTATTTT.

The rearrangement joins TRBV28 to TRBJ1-1, with TRBD1 as a possible D gene (6 bases). V was trimmed by 2 bases and J by 4 bases, leaving 11 bases between them. CDR1 and CDR2 from the germline V gene are MDHEN and SYDVKM. There are 14 residues in the CDR3. The CDR3 is CASSLGEGVTEAFF. In nucleotides, the CDR3 is TGTGCCAGCAGTTTAGGGGAGGGGGTCACTGAAGCTTTCTTT.

V usage is TRBV10-1 and J usage is TRBJ2-1, with 9 bases aligning to TRBD1. CDR1 is WNHNN and CDR2 is SYGVQD in the germline V gene (reference sequence). The CDR3 extends over 14 amino acids. The J segment lost 15 bases and the V segment lost 0 bases, leaving 9 bases of the junction unmatched. The CDR3 loop is CASSESSTGTGMFF. The CDR3 DNA follows: TGCGCCAGCAGTGAGTCGTCCACCGGGACAGGGATGTTCTTC.

The gene calls are TRBV27 and TRBJ2-3, with 8 bases matching TRBD1. CDR1 MNHEY and CDR2 SMNVEV come from the germline V gene (reference sequence). Trimming removed 3 bases from V and 6 bases from J; junction bases left unmatched: 5. The CDR3 is 14 amino acids. CDR3 coding DNA: TGTGCCAGCAGTTTCAGCAGGGGGCGCGATACGCAGTATTTT. Its protein product is CASSFSRGRDTQYF.

This clone occurred a few times. The gene calls are TRBV7-2 and TRBJ2-5; a possible D gene is TRBD1 (5 bases). V was cut by 4 bases and J by 2 bases, with 11 bases left in between. The length of the CDR3 is 14 residues. Germline CDR1 is SGHTA and CDR2 is FQGNSA. CDR3 bases: TGTGCCAGCAGCTCCCGACAGATACAAGAGACCCAGTACTTC. This sequence encodes CASSSRQIQETQYF.